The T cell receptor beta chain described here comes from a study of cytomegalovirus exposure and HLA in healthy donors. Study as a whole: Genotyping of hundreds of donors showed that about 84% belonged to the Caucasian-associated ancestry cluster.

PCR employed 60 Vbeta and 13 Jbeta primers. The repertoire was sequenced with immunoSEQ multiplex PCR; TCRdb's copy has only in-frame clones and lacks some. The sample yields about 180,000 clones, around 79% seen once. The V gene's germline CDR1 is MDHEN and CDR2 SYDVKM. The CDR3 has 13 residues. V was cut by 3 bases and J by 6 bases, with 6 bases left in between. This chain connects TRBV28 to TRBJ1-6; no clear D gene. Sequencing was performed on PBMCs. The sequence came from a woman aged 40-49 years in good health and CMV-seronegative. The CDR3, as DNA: TGTGCCAGCAGTTTCACGAGTAATTCACCCCTCCACTTT. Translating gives CASSFTSNSPLHF.